This TCR beta chain comes out of a study of circulating CD8 cells and anti-PD-1 response in melanoma. The QIAseq Immune Repertoire TCR panel built the libraries from roughly 15 ng of total RNA. TCRdb called the reads again in MiXCR, with one record for every CDR3 protein. The table has about 260 distinct CDR3 sequences, roughly 15% seen once. The CDR3 sequence is 16 residues long. CDR1 is SQVTM and CDR2 is ANQGSEA in the germline V gene. Four subsets defined by PD-1 and/or TIGIT were sorted from live CD3+CD8+TCRalphabeta+ cells. By share, this clonotype ranks as medium-sized. A junction end diverges from the germline sequence, so it may reflect a read error.

The clonotype comes from a human donor with melanoma. The specimen comprised CD8+ T cells from PBMCs, sampled at baseline or after one month of anti-PD-1 therapy (not recorded which). The rearrangement links TRBV29-1 to TRBJ1-6; 7 bases line up with TRBD1. CDR3 sequence: CSVEMWDSFYNSPLHF. The DNA of the CDR3 is TGCAGTGTTGAAATGTGGGACAGCTTTTATAATTCACCCCTCCACTTT.